This TCR beta chain appears in the sequencing data of a study of beta chain features in type 1 diabetes. The authors sorted CD4+ naive, central memory, regulatory and stem cell-like memory cells via CD45RO/CCR7/CD25/CD127/CD95/CD27. Sorted cells reached over 95% purity in every population. cDNA synthesis used the whole RNA isolate, giving expressed TCRB sequences. Deep immunoSEQ sequencing covered naive, central memory and regulatory T cell samples. The table came from immunoSEQ multiplex PCR; TCRdb's copy has only in-frame clones and leaves some out. The table shows roughly 230,000 clones, with about 10% occurring only once. Concerning this clone itself: No antigen is known for it.

Trimming took 0 bases from V and 1 from J, leaving 18 bases between them. This CDR3 comprises 18 residues. Germline CDR1 reads SEHNR; CDR2 reads FQNEAQ (reference sequence). General study points: A greater similarity of naive, central memory and Treg TCRB repertoires was seen among patients than among healthy donors.

The specimen sequenced was naive CD4+ T cells from blood. The rearrangement joins TRBV7-9 to TRBJ1-2; weak D call: TRBD1 (6 bases). The TCR was taken from a woman between 18 and 29 years old in good health. The CDR3 is CASSLAGDTRRLNYGYTF. Here the CDR3 DNA reads TGTGCCAGCAGCTTAGCGGGGGACACCCGGAGGCTTAACTATGGCTACACCTTC. Full variable domain (missing parts from reference TRBV7-9 and TRBJ1-2): DTGVSQNPRHKITKRGQNVTFRCDPISEHNRLYWYRQTLGQGPEFLTYFQNEAQLEKSRLLSDRFSAERPKGSFSTLEIQRTEQGDSAMYLCASSLAGDTRRLNYGYTFGSGTRLTVV.